The clone carrying this T cell receptor beta chain was seen a handful of times. TCRdb ran MiXCR on the RT-PCR reads and lists one entry per CDR3 protein. The profile shows about 680,000 distinct CDR3 sequences, 12% to 15% of them singletons. V shed 3 bases and J shed 2 bases, with 17 bases lying between them. The germline V gene encodes CDR1 KGHDR and CDR2 SFDVKD. The CDR3 totals 17 residues. The TCR sequence derives from a female donor in good health, serving as a healthy control. The chain recombines TRBV24-1 with TRBJ2-3; the D is unclear. The source material was memory CD4+ T cells from blood. The DNA for the CDR3 is TGTGCCACCAGTGATCCCCAGGTAGCCAGCTACACAGATACGCAGTATTTT. It yields the protein CATSDPQVASYTDTQYF.